This TCR beta chain was sequenced during a study of blood T cell repertoires in COVID-19. TCRdb's copy holds only in-frame clones and misses some; the assay was immunoSEQ multiplex PCR. Among about 170,000 clones listed, less than 90% were seen once. This clone was counted many times. The sample consisted of peripheral blood. This clonotype was obtained from a man younger than 30 with active or convalescent COVID-19.

CDR3 in DNA: TGTGCCAGCAGCTTAGCCGGGGTCGGCCACGAGCAGTACTTC. This codes for CASSLAGVGHEQYF. The chain is built from TRBV7-9 and TRBJ2-7; tentatively, D is TRBD2 (5 bases). This CDR3 comprises 14 residues. V was cut by 0 bases and J by 5 bases, with 11 bases left in between. Germline loops: CDR1 SEHNR, CDR2 FQNEAQ (reference sequence).